Described below is a single T cell receptor beta chain sequence and its context. Per the germline V gene, CDR1 is LNHDA and CDR2 is SQIVND (reference sequence). This CDR3 region has 15 residues. The V gene lost 7 bases and the J gene lost 7 bases, with 22 bases spanning the gap. This sample is part of a study of blood T cell repertoires in COVID-19. About the research overall: Both acute and convalescent COVID-19 samples were obtained from the United States, Italy and Spain.

Using immunoSEQ multiplex PCR, the repertoire was profiled, and TCRdb retains in-frame clones only, with some absent. The sample has tens of thousands of clones, more than 75% seen once. The sequence came from a man between 60 and 75 years old with COVID-19, enrolled during active disease. Input material: peripheral blood. The chain has TRBV19 and TRBJ2-5, with D possibly TRBD1 on 6 matching bases. DNA of the CDR3: TGTGCCAGTAACCCGACGGACAGCTGGAGTGGGACCCAGTACTTC. Translation gives CASNPTDSWSGTQYF. Using reference TRBV19 and TRBJ2-5 for the parts outside the CDR3, the full variable domain is DGGITQSPKYLFRKEGQNVTLSCEQNLNHDAMYWYRQDPGQGLRLIYYSQIVNDFQKGDIAEGYSVSREKKESFPLTVTSAQKNPTAFYLCASNPTDSWSGTQYFGPGTRLLVL.